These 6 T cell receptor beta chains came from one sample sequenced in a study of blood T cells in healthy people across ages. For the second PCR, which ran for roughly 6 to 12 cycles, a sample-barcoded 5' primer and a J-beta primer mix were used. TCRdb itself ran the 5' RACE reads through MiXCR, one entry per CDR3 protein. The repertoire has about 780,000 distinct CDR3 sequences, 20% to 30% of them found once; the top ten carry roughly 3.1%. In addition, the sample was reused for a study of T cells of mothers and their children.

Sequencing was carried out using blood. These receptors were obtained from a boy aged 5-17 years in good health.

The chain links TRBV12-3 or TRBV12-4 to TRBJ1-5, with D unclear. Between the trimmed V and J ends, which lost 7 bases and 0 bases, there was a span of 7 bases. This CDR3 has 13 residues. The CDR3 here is CASTRSSNQPQHF. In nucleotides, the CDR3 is TGTGCCAGCACCCGGAGTAGCAATCAGCCCCAGCATTTT.

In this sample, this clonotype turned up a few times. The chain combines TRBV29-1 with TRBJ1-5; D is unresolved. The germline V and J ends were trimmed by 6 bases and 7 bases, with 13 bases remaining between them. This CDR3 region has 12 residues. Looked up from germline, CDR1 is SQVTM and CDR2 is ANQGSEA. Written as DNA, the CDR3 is TGCAGCGTCGGCGAAATGGGCCAGCCCCAGCATTTT. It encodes CSVGEMGQPQHF.

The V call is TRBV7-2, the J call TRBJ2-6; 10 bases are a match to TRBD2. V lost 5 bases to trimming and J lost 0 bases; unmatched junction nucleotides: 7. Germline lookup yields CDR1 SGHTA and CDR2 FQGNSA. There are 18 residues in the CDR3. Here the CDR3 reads CASSARGLAYSGANVLTF. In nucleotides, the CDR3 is TGTGCCAGCAGCGCCCGGGGACTAGCGTACTCTGGGGCCAACGTCCTGACTTTC.

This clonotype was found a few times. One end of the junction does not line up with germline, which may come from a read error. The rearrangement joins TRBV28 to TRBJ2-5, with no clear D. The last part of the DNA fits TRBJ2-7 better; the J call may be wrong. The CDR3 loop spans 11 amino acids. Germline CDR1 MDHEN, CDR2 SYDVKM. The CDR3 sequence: CAGSLDYEQYF. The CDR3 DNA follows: TGTGCCGGCAGTTTAGACTACGAGCAGTACTTC.

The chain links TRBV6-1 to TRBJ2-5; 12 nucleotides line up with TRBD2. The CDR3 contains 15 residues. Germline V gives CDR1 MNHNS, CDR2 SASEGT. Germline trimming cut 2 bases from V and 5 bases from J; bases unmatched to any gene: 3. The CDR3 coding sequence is TGTGCCAGCAGTGAAAGTACTAGCGGGAGGGAGACCCAGTACTTC. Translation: CASSESTSGRETQYF.

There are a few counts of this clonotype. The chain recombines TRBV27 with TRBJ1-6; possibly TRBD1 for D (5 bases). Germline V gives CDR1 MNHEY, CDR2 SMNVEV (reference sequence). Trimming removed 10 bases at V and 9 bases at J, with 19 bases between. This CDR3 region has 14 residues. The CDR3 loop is CATTSGGESSPLHF. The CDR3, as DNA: TGTGCCACCACTTCTGGAGGGGAATCTTCACCCCTCCACTTT.